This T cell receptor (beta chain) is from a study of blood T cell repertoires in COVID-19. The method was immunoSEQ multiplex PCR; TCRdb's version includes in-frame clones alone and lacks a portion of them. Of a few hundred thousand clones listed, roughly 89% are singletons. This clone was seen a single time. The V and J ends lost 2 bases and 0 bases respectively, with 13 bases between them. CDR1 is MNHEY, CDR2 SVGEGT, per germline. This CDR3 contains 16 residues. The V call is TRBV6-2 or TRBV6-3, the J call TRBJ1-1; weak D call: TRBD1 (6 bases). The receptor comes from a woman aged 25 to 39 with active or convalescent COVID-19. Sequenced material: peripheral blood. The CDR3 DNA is TGTGCCAGCAGTTACCCATCCGGGGGGCTGAACACTGAAGCTTTCTTT. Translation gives CASSYPSGGLNTEAFF.